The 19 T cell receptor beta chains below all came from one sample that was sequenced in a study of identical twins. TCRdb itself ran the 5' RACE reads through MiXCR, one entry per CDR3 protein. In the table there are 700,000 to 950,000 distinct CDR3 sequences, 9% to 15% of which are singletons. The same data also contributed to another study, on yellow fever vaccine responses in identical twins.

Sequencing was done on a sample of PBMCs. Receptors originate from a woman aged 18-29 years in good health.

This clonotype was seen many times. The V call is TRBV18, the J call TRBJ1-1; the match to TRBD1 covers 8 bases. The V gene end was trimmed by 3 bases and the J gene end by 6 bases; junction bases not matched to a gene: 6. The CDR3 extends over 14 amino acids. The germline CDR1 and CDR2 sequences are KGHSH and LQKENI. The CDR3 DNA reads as TGTGCCAGCTCACCGACGACAGGGGTCGCTGAAGCTTTCTTT. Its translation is CASSPTTGVAEAFF.

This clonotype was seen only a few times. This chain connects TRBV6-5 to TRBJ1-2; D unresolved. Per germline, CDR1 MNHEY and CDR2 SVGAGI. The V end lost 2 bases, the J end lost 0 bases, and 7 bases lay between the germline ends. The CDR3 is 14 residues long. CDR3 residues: CASSYGPPNYGYTF. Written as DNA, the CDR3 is TGTGCCAGCAGTTACGGGCCACCTAACTATGGCTACACCTTC.

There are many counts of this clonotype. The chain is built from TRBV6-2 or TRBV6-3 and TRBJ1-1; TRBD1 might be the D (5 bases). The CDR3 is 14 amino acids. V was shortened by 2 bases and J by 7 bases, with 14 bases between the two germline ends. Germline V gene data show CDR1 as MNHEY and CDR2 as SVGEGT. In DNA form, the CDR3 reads TGTGCCAGCAGTTACGGGGGACCGGCCCTTGAAGCTTTCTTT. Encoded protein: CASSYGGPALEAFF.

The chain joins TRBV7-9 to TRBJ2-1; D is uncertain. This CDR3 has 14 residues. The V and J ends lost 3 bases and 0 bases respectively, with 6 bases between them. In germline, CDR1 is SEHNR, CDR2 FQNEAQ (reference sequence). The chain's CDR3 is CASSFAISYNEQFF. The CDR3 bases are TGTGCCAGCAGCTTCGCTATCTCCTACAATGAGCAGTTCTTC.

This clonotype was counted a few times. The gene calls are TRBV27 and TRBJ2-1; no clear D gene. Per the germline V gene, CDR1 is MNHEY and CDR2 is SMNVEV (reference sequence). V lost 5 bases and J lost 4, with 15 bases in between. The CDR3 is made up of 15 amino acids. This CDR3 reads CASSPLKYQYNEQFF. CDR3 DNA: TGTGCCAGCAGTCCTCTTAAGTATCAGTACAATGAGCAGTTCTTC.

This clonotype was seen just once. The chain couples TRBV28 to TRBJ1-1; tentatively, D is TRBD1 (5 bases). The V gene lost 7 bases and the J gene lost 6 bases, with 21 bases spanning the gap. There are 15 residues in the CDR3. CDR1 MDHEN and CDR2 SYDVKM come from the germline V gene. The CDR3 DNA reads TGTGCCAGCACCCGTGGGGGGACGGGGCTCGCTGAAGCTTTCTTT. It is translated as CASTRGGTGLAEAFF.

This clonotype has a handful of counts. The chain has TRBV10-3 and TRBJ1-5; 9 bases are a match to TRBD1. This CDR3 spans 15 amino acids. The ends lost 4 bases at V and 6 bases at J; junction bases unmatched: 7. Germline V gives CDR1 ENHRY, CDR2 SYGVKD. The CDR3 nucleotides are TGTGCCATCAGTGGCGGGACAGGGAACGGTCAGCCCCAGCATTTT. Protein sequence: CAISGGTGNGQPQHF.

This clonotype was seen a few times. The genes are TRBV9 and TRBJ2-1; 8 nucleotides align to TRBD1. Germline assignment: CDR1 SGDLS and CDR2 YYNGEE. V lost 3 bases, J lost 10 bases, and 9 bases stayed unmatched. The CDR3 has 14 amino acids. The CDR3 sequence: CASSAGQGGWEQFF. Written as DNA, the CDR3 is TGTGCCAGCAGCGCTGGACAGGGAGGTTGGGAGCAGTTCTTC.

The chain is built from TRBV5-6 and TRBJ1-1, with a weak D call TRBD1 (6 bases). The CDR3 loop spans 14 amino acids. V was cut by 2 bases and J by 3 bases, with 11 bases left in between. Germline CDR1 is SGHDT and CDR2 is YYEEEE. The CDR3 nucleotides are TGTGCCAGCAGCTTCGGGGGGCCGTACACTGAAGCTTTCTTT. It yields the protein CASSFGGPYTEAFF.

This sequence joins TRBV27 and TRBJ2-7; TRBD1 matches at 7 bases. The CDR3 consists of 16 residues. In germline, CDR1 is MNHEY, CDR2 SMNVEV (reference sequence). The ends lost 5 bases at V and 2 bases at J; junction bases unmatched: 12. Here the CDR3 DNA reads TGTGCCAGCAGTCCACAGGGGTTCAGTTTCGCCTACGAGCAGTACGTC. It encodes CASSPQGFSFAYEQYV.

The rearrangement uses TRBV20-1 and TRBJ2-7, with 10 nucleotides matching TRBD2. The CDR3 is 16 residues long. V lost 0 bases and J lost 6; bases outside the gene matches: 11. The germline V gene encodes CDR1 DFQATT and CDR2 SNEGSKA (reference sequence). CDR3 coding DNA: TGCAGTGCTAGAGAGTCCCCGCTAGCGGGAGAACTCGAGCAGTACTTC. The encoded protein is CSARESPLAGELEQYF.

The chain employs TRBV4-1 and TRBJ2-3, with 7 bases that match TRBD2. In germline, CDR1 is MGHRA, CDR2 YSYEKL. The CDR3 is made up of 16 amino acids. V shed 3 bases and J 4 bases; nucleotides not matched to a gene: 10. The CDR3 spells CASSHETGLRPDTQYF. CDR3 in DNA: TGCGCCAGCAGCCATGAAACGGGACTAAGACCAGATACGCAGTATTTT.

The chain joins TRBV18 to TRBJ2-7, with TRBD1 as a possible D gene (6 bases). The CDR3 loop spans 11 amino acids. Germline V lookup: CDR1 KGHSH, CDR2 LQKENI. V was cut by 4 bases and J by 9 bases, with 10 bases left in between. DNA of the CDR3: TGTGCCAGCTCACGGGGGACACGGCAGTACTTC. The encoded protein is CASSRGTRQYF.

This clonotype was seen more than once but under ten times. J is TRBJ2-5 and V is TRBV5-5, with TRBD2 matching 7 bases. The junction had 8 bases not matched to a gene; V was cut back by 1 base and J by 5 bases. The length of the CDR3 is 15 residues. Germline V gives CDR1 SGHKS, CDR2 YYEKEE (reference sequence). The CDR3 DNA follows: TGTGCCAGCAGCTTGATGGCAGGGAGGGTGGAGACCCAGTACTTC. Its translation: CASSLMAGRVETQYF.

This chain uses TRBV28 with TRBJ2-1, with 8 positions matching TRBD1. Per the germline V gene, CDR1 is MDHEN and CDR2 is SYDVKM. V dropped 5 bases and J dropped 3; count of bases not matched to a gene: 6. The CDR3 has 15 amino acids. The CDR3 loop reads CASSAYRGIYNEQFF. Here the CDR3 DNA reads TGTGCCAGCAGTGCGTACAGGGGGATCTACAATGAGCAGTTCTTC.

As DNA, the CDR3 is TGCGCCAGCAGTGTCTTTAGCCCGAGCACAGATACGCAGTATTTT. It yields the protein CASSVFSPSTDTQYF. The chain recombines TRBV10-2 with TRBJ2-3; D is uncertain. The CDR3 is 15 residues long. CDR1 is WSHSY and CDR2 is SAAADI in the germline V gene. Trimming cost V 4 bases and J 0 bases, with 11 bases left between them.

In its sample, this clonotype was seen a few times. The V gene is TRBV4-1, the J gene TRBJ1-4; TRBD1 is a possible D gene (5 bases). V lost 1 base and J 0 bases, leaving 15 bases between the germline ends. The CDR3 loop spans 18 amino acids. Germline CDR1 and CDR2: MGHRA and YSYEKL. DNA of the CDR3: TGCGCCAGCAGCCAAGGCCGGGGGGGTACCACAACTAATGAAAAACTGTTTTTT. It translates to CASSQGRGGTTTNEKLFF.

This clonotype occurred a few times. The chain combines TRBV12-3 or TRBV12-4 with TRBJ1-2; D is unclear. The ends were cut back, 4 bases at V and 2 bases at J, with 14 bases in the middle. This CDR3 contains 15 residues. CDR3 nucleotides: TGTGCCAGCAGTTCCAACAGTCCCCTCAACTATGGCTACACCTTC. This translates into CASSSNSPLNYGYTF.

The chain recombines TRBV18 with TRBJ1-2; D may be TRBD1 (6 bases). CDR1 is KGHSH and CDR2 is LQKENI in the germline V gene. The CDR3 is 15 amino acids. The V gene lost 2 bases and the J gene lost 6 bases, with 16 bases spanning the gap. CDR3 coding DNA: TGTGCCAGCTCACCAGAGGTTGCAGGGGCGAATGGCTACACCTTC. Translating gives CASSPEVAGANGYTF.